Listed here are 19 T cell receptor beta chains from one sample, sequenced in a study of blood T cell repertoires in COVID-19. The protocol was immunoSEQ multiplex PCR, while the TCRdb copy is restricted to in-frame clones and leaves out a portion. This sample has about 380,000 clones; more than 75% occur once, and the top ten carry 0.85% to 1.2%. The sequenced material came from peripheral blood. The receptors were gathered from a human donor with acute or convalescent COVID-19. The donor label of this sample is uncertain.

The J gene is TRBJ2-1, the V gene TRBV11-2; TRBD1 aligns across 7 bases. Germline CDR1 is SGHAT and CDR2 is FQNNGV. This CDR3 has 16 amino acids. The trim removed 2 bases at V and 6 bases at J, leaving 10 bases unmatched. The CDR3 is CASSLQTGTAGNEQFF. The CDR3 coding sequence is TGTGCCAGCAGCTTACAAACCGGGACAGCTGGCAATGAGCAGTTCTTC.

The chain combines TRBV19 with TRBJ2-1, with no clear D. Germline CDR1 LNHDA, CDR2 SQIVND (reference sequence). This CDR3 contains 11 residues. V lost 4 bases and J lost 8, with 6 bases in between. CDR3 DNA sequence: TGTGCCAGTAGTAAATTAGATGAGCAGTTCTTC. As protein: CASSKLDEQFF.

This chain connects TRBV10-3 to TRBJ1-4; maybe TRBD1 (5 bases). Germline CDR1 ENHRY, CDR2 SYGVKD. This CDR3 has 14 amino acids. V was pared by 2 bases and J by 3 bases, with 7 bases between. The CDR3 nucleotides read TGTGCCATCAGTGAGGGGACTTCTAATGAAAAACTGTTTTTT. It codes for CAISEGTSNEKLFF.

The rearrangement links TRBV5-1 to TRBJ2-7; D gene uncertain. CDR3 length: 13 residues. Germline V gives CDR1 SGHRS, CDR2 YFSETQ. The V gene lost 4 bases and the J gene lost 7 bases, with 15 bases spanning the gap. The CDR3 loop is CASSLTGRGEQYF. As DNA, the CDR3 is TGCGCCAGCAGCCTGACTGGTCGAGGTGAGCAGTACTTC. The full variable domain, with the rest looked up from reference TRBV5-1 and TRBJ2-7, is KAGVTQTPRYLIKTRGQQVTLSCSPISGHRSVSWYQQTPGQGLQFLFEYFSETQRNKGNFPGRFSGRQFSNSRSEMNVSTLELGDSALYLCASSLTGRGEQYFGPGTRLTVT.

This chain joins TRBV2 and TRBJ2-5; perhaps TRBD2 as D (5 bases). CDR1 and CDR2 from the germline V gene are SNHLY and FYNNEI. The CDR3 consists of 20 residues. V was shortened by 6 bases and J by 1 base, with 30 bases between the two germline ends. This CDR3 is CASSEIMGTAFYAGQETQYF. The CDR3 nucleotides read TGTGCCAGCAGCGAGATTATGGGTACTGCGTTTTATGCGGGCCAAGAGACCCAGTACTTC.

For the CDR3, the DNA is TGTGCCAGCAGCTTAGCCCGGGACAGAGAAGCTTTCTTT. Translated, it gives CASSLARDREAFF. The genes are TRBV7-9 and TRBJ1-1; the match to TRBD1 covers 7 bases. Germline V gene data show CDR1 as SEHNR and CDR2 as FQNEAQ (reference sequence). J lost 8 bases, V lost 0 bases, and 3 bases had no gene match. This CDR3 is 13 amino acids long. The full variable domain, its missing parts supplied by reference TRBV7-9 and TRBJ1-1, is DTGVSQNPRHKITKRGQNVTFRCDPISEHNRLYWYRQTLGQGPEFLTYFQNEAQLEKSRLLSDRFSAERPKGSFSTLEIQRTEQGDSAMYLCASSLARDREAFFGQGTRLTVV.

CDR3 sequence: CAWTNSHSTDTQYF. CDR3 DNA sequence: TGTGCCTGGACGAACTCTCACTCCACAGATACGCAGTATTTT. The rearrangement links TRBV30 to TRBJ2-3; D is ambiguous. This CDR3 has 14 amino acids. V gave up 4 bases and J gave up 2 bases, with 13 bases separating them. Germline V gene sequence: CDR1 GTSNPN, CDR2 SVGIG (reference sequence).

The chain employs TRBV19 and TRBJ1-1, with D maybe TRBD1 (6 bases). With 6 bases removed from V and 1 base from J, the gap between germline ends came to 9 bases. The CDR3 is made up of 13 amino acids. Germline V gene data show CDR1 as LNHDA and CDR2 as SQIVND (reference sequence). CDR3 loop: CASRPQGNTEAFF. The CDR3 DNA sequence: TGTGCCAGTAGACCACAGGGGAACACTGAAGCTTTCTTT.

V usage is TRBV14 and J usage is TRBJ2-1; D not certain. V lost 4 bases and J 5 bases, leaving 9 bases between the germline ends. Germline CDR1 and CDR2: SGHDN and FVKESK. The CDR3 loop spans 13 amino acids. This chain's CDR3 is CASSPQFNNEQFF. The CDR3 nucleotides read TGTGCCAGCAGCCCCCAGTTCAACAATGAGCAGTTCTTC.

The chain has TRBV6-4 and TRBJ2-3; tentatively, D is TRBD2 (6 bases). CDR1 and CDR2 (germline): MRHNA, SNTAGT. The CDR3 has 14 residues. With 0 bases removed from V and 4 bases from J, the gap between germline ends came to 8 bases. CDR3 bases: TGTGCCAGCAGTGACTCGACGGGGGCAGATACGCAGTATTTT. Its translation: CASSDSTGADTQYF.

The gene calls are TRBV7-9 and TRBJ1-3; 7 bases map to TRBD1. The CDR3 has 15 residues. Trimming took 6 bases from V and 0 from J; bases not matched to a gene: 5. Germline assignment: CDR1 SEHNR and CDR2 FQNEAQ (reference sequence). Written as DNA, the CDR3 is TGTGCCAGCAGACCGACAGGGAACTCTGGAAACACCATATATTTT. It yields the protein CASRPTGNSGNTIYF.

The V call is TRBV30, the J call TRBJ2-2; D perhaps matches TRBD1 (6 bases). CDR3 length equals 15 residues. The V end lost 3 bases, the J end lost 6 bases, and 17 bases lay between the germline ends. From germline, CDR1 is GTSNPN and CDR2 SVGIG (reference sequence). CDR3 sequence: CAWSLGTLRAGELFF. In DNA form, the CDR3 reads TGTGCCTGGAGCCTTGGGACATTGCGCGCCGGGGAGCTGTTTTTT.

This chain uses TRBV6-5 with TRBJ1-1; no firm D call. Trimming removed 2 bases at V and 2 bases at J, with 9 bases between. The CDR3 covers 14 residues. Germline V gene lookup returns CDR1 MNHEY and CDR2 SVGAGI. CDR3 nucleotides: TGTGCCAGCAGTTACGAGGCTACTAACACTGAAGCTTTCTTT. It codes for CASSYEATNTEAFF.

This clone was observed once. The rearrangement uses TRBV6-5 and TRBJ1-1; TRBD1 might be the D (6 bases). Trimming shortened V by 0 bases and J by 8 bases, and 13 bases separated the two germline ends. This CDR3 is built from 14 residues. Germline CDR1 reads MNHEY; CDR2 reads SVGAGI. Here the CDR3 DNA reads TGTGCCAGCAGTTACTCCAATGGACAGCCCGAAGCTTTCTTT. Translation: CASSYSNGQPEAFF.

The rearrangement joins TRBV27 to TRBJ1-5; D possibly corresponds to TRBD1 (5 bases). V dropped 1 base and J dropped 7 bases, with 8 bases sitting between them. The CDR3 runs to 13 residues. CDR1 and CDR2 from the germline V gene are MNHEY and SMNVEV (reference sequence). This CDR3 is CASSLLDKQPQHF. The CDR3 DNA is TGTGCCAGCAGTTTATTGGACAAGCAGCCCCAGCATTTT.

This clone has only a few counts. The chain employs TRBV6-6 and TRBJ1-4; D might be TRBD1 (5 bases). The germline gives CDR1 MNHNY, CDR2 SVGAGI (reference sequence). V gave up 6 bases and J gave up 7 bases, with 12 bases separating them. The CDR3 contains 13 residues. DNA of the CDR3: TGTGCCAGCAGGGACACGGCACGTGAAAAACTGTTTTTT. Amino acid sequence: CASRDTAREKLFF.

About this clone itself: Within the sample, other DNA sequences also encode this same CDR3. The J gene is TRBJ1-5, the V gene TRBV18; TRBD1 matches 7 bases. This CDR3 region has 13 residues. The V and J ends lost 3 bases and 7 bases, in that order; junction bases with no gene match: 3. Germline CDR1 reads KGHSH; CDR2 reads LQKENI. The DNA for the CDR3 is TGTGCCAGCTCACCTCAGGGGGACCAGCCCCAGCATTTT. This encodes CASSPQGDQPQHF.

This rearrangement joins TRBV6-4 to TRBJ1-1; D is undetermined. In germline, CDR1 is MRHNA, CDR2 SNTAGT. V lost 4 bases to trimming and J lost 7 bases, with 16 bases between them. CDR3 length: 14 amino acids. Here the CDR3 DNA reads TGTGCCAGCAGTGTTGGGCCCTTGGTGGGTGAAGCTTTCTTT. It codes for CASSVGPLVGEAFF.

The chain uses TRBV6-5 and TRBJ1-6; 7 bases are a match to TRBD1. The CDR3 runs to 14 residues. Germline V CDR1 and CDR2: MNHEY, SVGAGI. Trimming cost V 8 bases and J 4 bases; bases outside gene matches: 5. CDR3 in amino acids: CASGPGQYNSPLHF. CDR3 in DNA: TGTGCCAGCGGCCCGGGACAGTATAATTCACCCCTCCACTTT.